Each of the 7 T cell receptor beta chains below was sequenced from the same sample in a study of T cell changes during pregnancy in multiple sclerosis. Profiled with immunoSEQ multiplex PCR; TCRdb holds only in-frame clones, not every one. The sample holds roughly 74,000 clones, 75% to 90% seen once. Sequenced material: peripheral blood, taken before pregnancy. These TCRs come from a female donor with multiple sclerosis, enrolled in a pregnancy study.

The rearrangement links TRBV4-3 to TRBJ1-5; D remains unclear. CDR3 size: 16 residues. V lost 1 base and J lost 0, with 10 bases in between. Germline V lookup: CDR1 LGHNA, CDR2 YSLEER. CDR3 DNA sequence: TGCGCCAGCAGCCAAGGGCCAGGCGTTAGCAATCAGCCCCAGCATTTT. Encoded protein: CASSQGPGVSNQPQHF.

This clone was counted only a few times. The genes are TRBV30 and TRBJ1-1, with 8 positions matching TRBD1. This CDR3 region has 16 residues. The junction had 15 bases not matched to a gene; V was cut back by 4 bases and J by 5 bases. In germline, CDR1 is GTSNPN, CDR2 SVGIG (reference sequence). CDR3 in amino acids: CAWIPGGRFEGTEAFF. The CDR3, as DNA: TGTGCCTGGATCCCAGGGGGCCGATTTGAGGGGACTGAAGCTTTCTTT.

The V and J genes are TRBV10-3 and TRBJ2-5; TRBD2 might be the D (7 bases). The CDR3 contains 13 residues. Germline V gives CDR1 ENHRY, CDR2 SYGVKD. V lost 8 bases, J lost 4 bases, and 14 bases lay in between. CDR3 nucleotide sequence: TGTGCCATCGGGGGGGGCCGGGGAGAGACCCAGTACTTC. Its translation: CAIGGGRGETQYF.

This clone came up a few times. The chain carries TRBV5-6 and TRBJ2-7; 12 bases match TRBD2. V shed 3 bases, J shed 3 bases, and the junction held 1 base outside the gene matches. Germline V gene sequence: CDR1 SGHDT, CDR2 YYEEEE. This CDR3 region has 14 residues. CDR3 residues: CASSSTSGGYEQYF. DNA of the CDR3: TGTGCCAGCAGCTCGACTAGCGGGGGCTACGAGCAGTACTTC.

The J gene is TRBJ2-1, the V gene TRBV6-5; 9 bases are shared with TRBD2. This CDR3 has 15 residues. V shed 0 bases and J 5 bases; nucleotides not matched to a gene: 2. CDR1 and CDR2 from the germline V gene are MNHEY and SVGAGI. The CDR3 DNA reads as TGTGCCAGCAGTTACTCGATAGCGGGAGACAATGAGCAGTTCTTC. This sequence encodes CASSYSIAGDNEQFF.

V is TRBV2 and J is TRBJ2-5; D is undetermined. CDR1 and CDR2 from the germline V gene are SNHLY and FYNNEI. V dropped 1 base and J dropped 5 bases, with 8 bases sitting between them. The CDR3 has 13 residues. DNA of the CDR3: TGTGCCAGCAGTGAAGGGCTGAGGGAGACCCAGTACTTC. Translated: CASSEGLRETQYF.

The genes are TRBV5-6 and TRBJ2-3; 8 bases match TRBD2. Germline loops: CDR1 SGHDT, CDR2 YYEEEE. Unmatched junction bases numbered 3, after V lost 0 bases and J lost 3 bases. The CDR3 spans 15 residues. As DNA, the CDR3 is TGTGCCAGCAGCTTGGTATTAGCGGGGACAGATACGCAGTATTTT. Protein product: CASSLVLAGTDTQYF.